The 16 T cell receptor beta chains given below trace back to one sample, sequenced in a study of cytomegalovirus exposure and HLA in healthy donors. It was with 60 Vbeta and 13 Jbeta primers that the PCR ran. Assay: immunoSEQ multiplex PCR; the TCRdb copy retains only in-frame clones and omits some. In the table there are 150,000 to 180,000 clones, approximately 80% of which are singletons. Sequences were obtained from PBMCs. The receptors were gathered from a man aged 25-40 years in good health and CMV-seropositive.

The rearrangement uses TRBV7-2 and TRBJ2-7; 12 positions match TRBD2. The CDR3 runs to 15 residues. With 4 bases clipped from V and 4 bases from J, the junction kept 5 bases outside the gene matches. Germline lookup yields CDR1 SGHTA and CDR2 FQGNSA. This CDR3 is CASSSGLAGIYEQYF. As DNA, the CDR3 is TGTGCCAGCAGCTCTGGACTAGCGGGGATATACGAGCAGTACTTC. The full variable domain, its missing parts supplied by reference TRBV7-2 and TRBJ2-7, is GAGVSQSPSNKVTEKGKDVELRCDPISGHTALYWYRQSLGQGLEFLIYFQGNSAPDKSGLPSDRFSAERTGGSVSTLTIQRTQQEDSAVYLCASSSGLAGIYEQYFGPGTRLTVT.

The rearrangement uses TRBV4-1 and TRBJ2-7; TRBD2 aligns across 12 bases. V gave up 1 base and J gave up 0 bases; unmatched junction bases: 4. CDR1 and CDR2 (germline): MGHRA, YSYEKL. The CDR3 consists of 17 residues. The CDR3 protein is CASSQVGLAGISYEQYF. The CDR3 DNA sequence: TGCGCCAGCAGCCAAGTAGGACTAGCGGGGATCTCCTACGAGCAGTACTTC.

V gene TRBV7-8 combines with J gene TRBJ2-5; TRBD2 matches at 10 bases. Per the germline V gene, CDR1 is SGHVS and CDR2 is FQNEAQ. J gave up 4 bases and V 4 bases, and 6 bases lay outside the gene matches. The CDR3 has 15 amino acids. CDR3 residues: CASSSLAGGGETQYF. The CDR3 DNA reads as TGTGCCAGCAGCTCGTTAGCGGGAGGAGGAGAGACCCAGTACTTC. The variable domain in full, with the rest retrieved from reference TRBV7-8 and TRBJ2-5, is GAGVSQSPRYKVAKRGQDVALRCDPISGHVSLFWYQQALGQGPEFLTYFQNEAQLDKSGLPSDRFFAERPEGSVSTLKIQRTQQEDSAVYLCASSSLAGGGETQYFGPGTRLLVL.

This clone has only a few counts. The rearrangement links TRBV19 to TRBJ1-1; D perhaps matches TRBD1 (5 bases). The CDR3 runs to 14 residues. V was trimmed by 9 bases and J by 4 bases, leaving 18 bases between them. Germline V lookup: CDR1 LNHDA, CDR2 SQIVND (reference sequence). The CDR3 nucleotides are TGTGCCAGCTTCAACCTCCGGGGGGTCACTGAAGCTTTCTTT. It encodes CASFNLRGVTEAFF.

This clone was detected only once. The CDR3 here is CASSLSAGGLFNEQFF. CDR3 sequence (DNA): TGTGCCAGCAGCTTGTCCGCGGGAGGGCTCTTCAATGAGCAGTTCTTC. V usage is TRBV7-9 and J usage is TRBJ2-1; TRBD2 aligns across 9 bases. With V trimmed by 3 bases and J by 6 bases, 9 bases remained unmatched. There are 16 residues in the CDR3. Germline-derived CDR1 and CDR2 are SEHNR and FQNEAQ (reference sequence). The full variable domain, its missing parts supplied by reference TRBV7-9 and TRBJ2-1, is DTGVSQNPRHKITKRGQNVTFRCDPISEHNRLYWYRQTLGQGPEFLTYFQNEAQLEKSRLLSDRFSAERPKGSFSTLEIQRTEQGDSAMYLCASSLSAGGLFNEQFFGPGTRLTVL.

The rearrangement joins TRBV6-1 to TRBJ2-1; TRBD1 matches at 8 bases. The CDR3 is 20 amino acids. From germline, CDR1 is MNHNS and CDR2 SASEGT. The junction had 14 bases not matched to a gene; V was cut back by 1 base and J by 0 bases. The CDR3 nucleotides read TGTGCCAGCAGTGAAGTTACCCCAGGGGGCAAAGGTCTCTCCTACAATGAGCAGTTCTTC. Translating gives CASSEVTPGGKGLSYNEQFF.

The chain couples TRBV7-9 to TRBJ1-5; 7 positions agree with TRBD1. Germline values: CDR1 SEHNR, CDR2 FQNEAQ (reference sequence). CDR3 size: 15 residues. After removal of 5 bases from V and 3 bases from J, the junction contained 7 bases not matched to a gene. CDR3 nucleotide sequence: TGTGCCAGCAGCGACACAGGGGAGGTCAATCAGCCCCAGCATTTT. Encoded protein: CASSDTGEVNQPQHF. Complete variable domain (other parts from reference TRBV7-9 and TRBJ1-5): DTGVSQNPRHKITKRGQNVTFRCDPISEHNRLYWYRQTLGQGPEFLTYFQNEAQLEKSRLLSDRFSAERPKGSFSTLEIQRTEQGDSAMYLCASSDTGEVNQPQHFGDGTRLSIL.

The rearrangement links TRBV5-1 to TRBJ2-7, with D possibly being TRBD1 (5 bases). The V end was cut by 5 bases, the J end by 1 base, with 13 bases between. The length of the CDR3 is 14 residues. The germline V gene encodes CDR1 SGHRS and CDR2 YFSETQ. As DNA, the CDR3 is TGCGCCAGCAGACTAACGGACACTTCCTACGAGCAGTACTTC. The encoded protein is CASRLTDTSYEQYF.

The CDR3 spells CASSLGQATEAFF. DNA of the CDR3: TGTGCCAGCAGTTTGGGTCAAGCGACTGAAGCTTTCTTT. V is TRBV28 and J is TRBJ1-1; no clear D. CDR3 size: 13 residues. V was pared by 3 bases and J by 5 bases, with 10 bases between. Germline V gives CDR1 MDHEN, CDR2 SYDVKM.

This chain uses TRBV29-1 with TRBJ1-4; 9 nucleotides line up with TRBD1. Germline V gene lookup returns CDR1 SQVTM and CDR2 ANQGSEA. V was clipped by 4 bases and J by 5 bases; unmatched bases: 11. This CDR3 has 16 residues. The DNA of the CDR3 is TGCAGCGTTGTAGCACAGGGGGCGGGGATCAATGAAAAACTGTTTTTT. Its translation: CSVVAQGAGINEKLFF. Using reference TRBV29-1 and TRBJ1-4 for the parts outside the CDR3, the full variable domain is SAVISQKPSRDICQRGTSLTIQCQVDSQVTMMFWYRQQPGQSLTLIATANQGSEATYESGFVIDKFPISRPNLTFSTLTVSNMSPEDSSIYLCSVVAQGAGINEKLFFGSGTQLSVL.

The chain uses TRBV28 and TRBJ2-1, with D possibly TRBD2 on 6 matching bases. CDR1 is MDHEN, CDR2 SYDVKM, per germline. Trimming removed 6 bases at V and 5 bases at J, with 17 bases between. CDR3 size: 15 residues. CDR3 coding DNA: TGTGCCAGCAGCTCCCGGGACTCGTCCAACAATGAGCAGTTCTTC. Translating gives CASSSRDSSNNEQFF.

This clone was detected once. The V gene is TRBV5-4, the J gene TRBJ1-4; TRBD1 matches 9 bases. The CDR3 extends over 16 amino acids. CDR1 and CDR2 from the germline V gene are SGHNT and YYREEE (reference sequence). V was pared by 4 bases and J by 2 bases, with 6 bases of the junction left unmatched. The DNA for the CDR3 is TGTGCCAGCAGCCTACAGGGGGCGGGGACTAATGAAAAACTGTTTTTT. Its translation is CASSLQGAGTNEKLFF.

This chain connects TRBV29-1 to TRBJ1-3, with unresolved D. Trimming left V 7 bases short and J 1 base short, with 8 bases between. Germline CDR1 is SQVTM and CDR2 is ANQGSEA. CDR3 length: 12 residues. The CDR3 spells CSAYSSGNTIYF. The CDR3 DNA is TGCAGCGCCTATTCATCTGGAAACACCATATATTTT.

The V call is TRBV10-3, the J call TRBJ2-2; TRBD1 aligns across 8 bases. V was clipped by 4 bases and J by 5 bases; unmatched bases: 9. The CDR3 extends over 16 amino acids. The germline V gene has CDR1 ENHRY and CDR2 SYGVKD. CDR3 residues: CAISGPDRGSTGELFF. The CDR3 DNA reads as TGTGCCATCAGTGGTCCCGACAGGGGAAGTACCGGGGAGCTGTTTTTT.

The chain has TRBV29-1 and TRBJ2-5, with D possibly TRBD2 on 7 matching bases. The last part of the DNA fits TRBJ2-7 better; the J call may be wrong. The CDR3 extends over 16 amino acids. The germline V gene encodes CDR1 SQVTM and CDR2 ANQGSEA. Here the CDR3 reads CSVEVAAGGPSYEQYF. The CDR3 DNA is TGCAGCGTTGAAGTCGCTGCCGGGGGGCCATCCTACGAGCAGTACTTC.

The rearrangement uses TRBV5-1 and TRBJ1-3; D ambiguous. Trimming left V 4 bases short and J 0 bases short, with 14 bases between. Germline CDR1 SGHRS, CDR2 YFSETQ. This CDR3 is built from 16 residues. The CDR3 reads CASSPGRVDSGNTIYF. CDR3 sequence (DNA): TGCGCCAGCAGCCCCGGCCGGGTAGACTCTGGAAACACCATATATTTT.